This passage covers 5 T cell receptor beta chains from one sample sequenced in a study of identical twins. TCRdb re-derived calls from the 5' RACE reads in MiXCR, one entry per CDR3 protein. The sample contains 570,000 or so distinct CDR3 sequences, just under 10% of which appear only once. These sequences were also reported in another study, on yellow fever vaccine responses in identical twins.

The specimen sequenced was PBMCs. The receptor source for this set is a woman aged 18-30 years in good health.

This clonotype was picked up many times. CDR3 loop: CASSSGQGDVDEQFF. As DNA, the CDR3 is TGTGCCAGCAGCAGCGGACAGGGGGATGTCGATGAGCAGTTCTTC. The rearrangement joins TRBV12-3 or TRBV12-4 to TRBJ2-1, with 10 bases matching TRBD1. The trim removed 6 bases at V and 8 bases at J, leaving 10 bases unmatched. CDR3 length: 15 amino acids.

The CDR3 sequence is CASSQEDVWVNEQFF. In DNA form, the CDR3 reads TGCGCCAGCAGCCAAGAGGATGTTTGGGTTAATGAGCAGTTCTTC. V gene TRBV4-1 combines with J gene TRBJ2-1, with unresolved D. The CDR3 has 15 residues. Trimming took 0 bases from V and 7 from J, leaving 13 bases between them. Germline CDR1 is MGHRA and CDR2 is YSYEKL.

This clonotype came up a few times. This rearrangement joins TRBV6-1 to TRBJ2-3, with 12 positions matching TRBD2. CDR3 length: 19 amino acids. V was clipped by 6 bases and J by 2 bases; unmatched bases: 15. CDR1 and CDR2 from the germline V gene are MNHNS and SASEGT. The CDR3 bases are TGTGCCAGCAGGAAAGGACTAGCGGGACCCGAACAACTCACAGATACGCAGTATTTT. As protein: CASRKGLAGPEQLTDTQYF.

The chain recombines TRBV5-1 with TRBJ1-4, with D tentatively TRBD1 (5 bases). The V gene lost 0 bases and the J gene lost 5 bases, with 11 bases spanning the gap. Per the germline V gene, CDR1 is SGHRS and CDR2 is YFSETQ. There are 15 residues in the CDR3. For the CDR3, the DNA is TGCGCCAGCAGCTTGGGGGCAGGGTACAATGAAAAACTGTTTTTT. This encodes CASSLGAGYNEKLFF.

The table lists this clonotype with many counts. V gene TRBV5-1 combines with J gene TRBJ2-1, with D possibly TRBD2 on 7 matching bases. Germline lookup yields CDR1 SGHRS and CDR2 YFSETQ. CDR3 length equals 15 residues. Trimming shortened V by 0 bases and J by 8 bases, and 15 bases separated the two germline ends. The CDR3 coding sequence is TGCGCCAGCAGCTTGGGATTTGCGGGGGCGGATGAGCAGTTCTTC. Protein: CASSLGFAGADEQFF. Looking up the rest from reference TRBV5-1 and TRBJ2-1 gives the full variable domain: KAGVTQTPRYLIKTRGQQVTLSCSPISGHRSVSWYQQTPGQGLQFLFEYFSETQRNKGNFPGRFSGRQFSNSRSEMNVSTLELGDSALYLCASSLGFAGADEQFFGPGTRLTVL.